The 10 T cell receptor beta chains below were found in one sample sequenced in a study of blood T cell repertoires in COVID-19. Method: immunoSEQ multiplex PCR; TCRdb's copy keeps in-frame clones and lacks some. The repertoire includes about 75,000 clones, approximately 88% of them detected once, and more than 5.5% sits in the top ten. Sequences were obtained from peripheral blood. These receptors were collected from a woman aged 50 to 60 with acute or convalescent COVID-19.

This sequence joins TRBV2 and TRBJ2-1; 11 nucleotides line up with TRBD2. This CDR3 is 15 amino acids long. Germline V gene lookup returns CDR1 SNHLY and CDR2 FYNNEI. V gave up 5 bases and J gave up 6 bases; unmatched junction bases: 6. The CDR3 nucleotides are TGTGCCAGCAGTCTAGCGGGGGGTAACCTCAATGAGCAGTTCTTC. This gives the protein CASSLAGGNLNEQFF.

V is TRBV5-1 and J is TRBJ2-2, with 11 bases matching TRBD1. CDR3 size: 15 residues. The V gene's germline CDR1 is SGHRS and CDR2 YFSETQ. Trimming took 4 bases from V and 4 from J; bases not matched to a gene: 3. CDR3 in amino acids: CASSHGTGGTGELFF. CDR3 DNA sequence: TGCGCCAGCAGCCACGGGACAGGGGGCACCGGGGAGCTGTTTTTT.

The rearrangement joins TRBV5-4 to TRBJ1-3; 7 bases agree with TRBD1. V lost 4 bases to trimming and J lost 0 bases; unmatched junction nucleotides: 10. The germline gives CDR1 SGHNT, CDR2 YYREEE (reference sequence). The CDR3 covers 17 residues. The CDR3 DNA reads TGTGCCAGCAGCCCAAGCCGACAGGGCGCCTCTGGAAACACCATATATTTT. Its protein product is CASSPSRQGASGNTIYF.

This rearrangement joins TRBV2 to TRBJ1-2; 7 positions agree with TRBD1. The germline CDR1 and CDR2 sequences are SNHLY and FYNNEI. This CDR3 has 13 residues. V lost 2 bases to trimming and J lost 13 bases; unmatched junction nucleotides: 10. The chain's CDR3 is CASSETETGDRTF. The CDR3 DNA reads as TGTGCCAGCAGTGAAACAGAAACAGGGGACCGCACCTTC.

This clone was picked up a small number of times. The chain has TRBV3-1 (or the pseudogene TRBV3-2) and TRBJ1-2; D may be TRBD1 (5 bases). Trimming shortened V by 0 bases and J by 2 bases, and 7 bases separated the two germline ends. This CDR3 spans 14 amino acids. Per germline, CDR1 LGHDT and CDR2 YNNKEL (reference sequence). The CDR3 nucleotides are TGTGCCAGCAGCCAAGATGACAGAAACTATGGCTACACCTTC. Encoded protein: CASSQDDRNYGYTF.

V is TRBV18 and J is TRBJ2-2; weak D call: TRBD2 (5 bases). The CDR3 is 16 amino acids. V was shortened by 3 bases and J by 2 bases, with 13 bases between the two germline ends. CDR1 and CDR2 (germline): KGHSH, LQKENI. The CDR3 region has the DNA TGTGCCAGCTCACCCGGGGTAGCGTCCAACACCGGGGAGCTGTTTTTT. Protein: CASSPGVASNTGELFF.

The V call is TRBV19, the J call TRBJ1-6; D is uncertain. Trimming pared 5 bases from V and 0 bases from J, leaving 14 bases between. From germline, CDR1 is LNHDA and CDR2 SQIVND (reference sequence). There are 17 residues in the CDR3. This CDR3 is CASSPSPVSSYNSPLHF. The CDR3 DNA is TGTGCCAGTAGTCCAAGCCCCGTGAGCTCCTATAATTCACCCCTCCACTTT.

The chain employs TRBV18 and TRBJ1-2; D is possibly TRBD1 (6 bases). The CDR3 has 11 residues. The V end was cut by 3 bases, the J end by 13 bases, with 12 bases between. Germline CDR1 KGHSH, CDR2 LQKENI. The CDR3 region is CASSPGGPATF. The CDR3 nucleotides read TGTGCCAGCTCACCGGGGGGGCCGGCCACCTTC.

The sample holds one count of this clone. The V gene is TRBV7-8, the J gene TRBJ2-7; TRBD1 matches at 8 bases. The V segment lost 1 base and the J segment 5 bases; nucleotides outside the gene matches: 7. The CDR3 runs 15 residues. Germline-derived CDR1 and CDR2 are SGHVS and FQNEAQ. CDR3 in amino acids: CASSLVTSGGNEQYF. In nucleotides, the CDR3 is TGTGCCAGCAGCTTAGTGACGTCAGGGGGCAACGAGCAGTACTTC.

This clone was picked up a small number of times. CDR3 protein: CATKPYSTDTQYF. The CDR3 nucleotides read TGTGCCACCAAACCCTATAGCACAGATACGCAGTATTTT. The chain uses TRBV27 and TRBJ2-3; unclear D gene. The germline CDR1 and CDR2 sequences are MNHEY and SMNVEV (reference sequence). This CDR3 is 13 amino acids long. V lost 10 bases and J lost 0, with 11 bases in between.